The 17 T cell receptor beta chains presented below share a single source sample, sequenced in a study of blood T cell repertoires in COVID-19. Generated by immunoSEQ multiplex PCR, the TCRdb table keeps only in-frame clones and is missing some. This table has about 16,000 clones, roughly four fifths appearing once. Sample: peripheral blood. Every receptor here comes from an older woman with active COVID-19.

J is TRBJ2-2 and V is TRBV7-2; the D gene is possibly TRBD2 (5 bases). This CDR3 is 13 amino acids long. In germline, CDR1 is SGHTA, CDR2 FQGNSA. V dropped 2 bases and J dropped 7 bases, with 8 bases sitting between them. CDR3 coding DNA: TGTGCCAGCAGCTTAACTGGACTCGGGGAGCTGTTTTTT. Protein sequence: CASSLTGLGELFF.

The V and J genes are TRBV2 and TRBJ1-5; D is unresolved. Trimming shortened V by 4 bases and J by 1 base, and 8 bases separated the two germline ends. The CDR3 is 14 residues long. The germline V gene has CDR1 SNHLY and CDR2 FYNNEI. CDR3 loop: CASSGYGSNQPQHF. As DNA, the CDR3 is TGTGCCAGCAGTGGTTACGGGAGCAATCAGCCCCAGCATTTT.

The chain links TRBV2 to TRBJ2-3, with 13 positions matching TRBD2. This CDR3 comprises 21 residues. The trim removed 6 bases at V and 3 bases at J, leaving 21 bases unmatched. Looked up from germline, CDR1 is SNHLY and CDR2 is FYNNEI. CDR3 in DNA: TGTGCCAGCAGAGGGGGTAAGCCCACTAGCGGGAGGGTCGGGGGTACAGATACGCAGTATTTT. It codes for CASRGGKPTSGRVGGTDTQYF.

This chain uses TRBV28 with TRBJ1-2, with 10 nucleotides matching TRBD1. This CDR3 region has 17 residues. Germline V CDR1 and CDR2: MDHEN, SYDVKM. Trimming at V came to 2 bases and at J to 4 bases, leaving 10 bases not matched to a gene. The DNA of the CDR3 is TGTGCCAGCAGTTTACCCACGAGGACAGGGGGGGTCTATGGCTACACCTTC. It translates to CASSLPTRTGGVYGYTF.

The chain combines TRBV7-9 with TRBJ2-3, with 10 bases aligning to TRBD2. The germline CDR1 and CDR2 sequences are SEHNR and FQNEAQ (reference sequence). This CDR3 is built from 13 residues. Unmatched junction bases numbered 2, after V lost 10 bases and J lost 1 base. This CDR3 is CATGTSGTDTQYF. DNA of the CDR3: TGTGCCACGGGGACTAGCGGCACAGATACGCAGTATTTT.

V gene TRBV3-1 (or the pseudogene TRBV3-2) combines with J gene TRBJ2-2, with TRBD1 identical over 11 bases. Germline lookup yields CDR1 LGHDT and CDR2 YNNKEL (reference sequence). The CDR3 has 15 amino acids. V was clipped by 1 base and J by 7 bases; unmatched bases: 2. CDR3 coding DNA: TGTGCCAGCAGCCAAGGGACAGGGGGCGTCGGGGAGCTGTTTTTT. It is translated as CASSQGTGGVGELFF.

The rearrangement uses TRBV23-1 and TRBJ2-7, with TRBD2 as a possible D gene (6 bases). TRBV23-1 is designated an ORF whose function remains uncertain. The CDR3 has 21 amino acids. The V end lost 1 base, the J end lost 2 bases, and 30 bases lay between the germline ends. The chain's CDR3 is CASSQFGGLWDGPTGTYEQYF. CDR3 DNA sequence: TGCGCCAGCAGTCAATTTGGGGGACTCTGGGATGGGCCGACCGGAACCTACGAGCAGTACTTC.

The chain employs TRBV5-4 and TRBJ2-1; 16 nucleotides line up with TRBD2. The ends lost 3 bases at V and 4 bases at J; junction bases unmatched: 7. Per germline, CDR1 SGHNT and CDR2 YYREEE (reference sequence). The CDR3 contains 18 residues. Written as DNA, the CDR3 is TGTGCCAGCAGCTCGGGACTAGCGGGAGGGGTAGCGTACAATGAGCAGTTCTTC. Encoded protein: CASSSGLAGGVAYNEQFF.

The chain has TRBV29-1 and TRBJ1-1; D remains unclear. V lost 7 bases to trimming and J lost 2 bases, with 11 bases between them. CDR3 length equals 12 residues. Germline loops: CDR1 SQVTM, CDR2 ANQGSEA. The CDR3, as DNA: TGCAGCGGTAGTCAGGCAAACACTGAAGCTTTCTTT. Protein sequence: CSGSQANTEAFF.

The CDR3 reads CASSLGDRGFTEAFF. The DNA of the CDR3 is TGTGCCAGCAGCTTAGGGGACAGGGGATTCACTGAAGCTTTCTTT. This chain joins TRBV7-8 and TRBJ1-1; 10 positions match TRBD1. Germline CDR1 reads SGHVS; CDR2 reads FQNEAQ. This CDR3 is built from 15 residues. V trimming: 1 base; J trimming: 4 bases; junction bases outside the gene matches: 3.

The chain combines TRBV9 with TRBJ2-2; D is uncertain. Trimming cost V 2 bases and J 1 base, with 3 bases left between them. Looked up from germline, CDR1 is SGDLS and CDR2 is YYNGEE. The CDR3 extends over 13 amino acids. The CDR3 sequence: CASSVGNTGELFF. As DNA, the CDR3 is TGTGCCAGCAGCGTCGGGAACACCGGGGAGCTGTTTTTT. Drawing the rest from reference TRBV9 and TRBJ2-2, the complete variable domain is DSGVTQTPKHLITATGQRVTLRCSPRSGDLSVYWYQQSLDQGLQFLIQYYNGEERAKGNILERFSAQQFPDLHSELNLSSLELGDSALYFCASSVGNTGELFFGEGSRLTVL.

This clone has a single count. This chain joins TRBV19 and TRBJ1-2, with 7 positions matching TRBD1. The CDR3 consists of 14 residues. V gave up 9 bases and J gave up 12 bases; unmatched junction bases: 19. CDR1 and CDR2 from the germline V gene are LNHDA and SQIVND (reference sequence). CDR3: CARGESGDRMDDTF. The CDR3 nucleotides read TGTGCCAGGGGGGAGTCGGGGGACAGAATGGACGACACCTTC.

This sequence joins TRBV12-5 and TRBJ1-2; TRBD1 agrees at 8 bases. Per germline, CDR1 LGHNT and CDR2 FRNRAP. The CDR3 loop spans 13 amino acids. V lost 4 bases, J lost 8 bases, and 6 bases stayed unmatched. CDR3 sequence (DNA): TGTGCTAGTGGTTCCCAGACAGGGGAGGGCTACACCTTC. Amino acid sequence: CASGSQTGEGYTF.

The V gene is TRBV27, the J gene TRBJ1-2; 8 bases line up with TRBD1. The length of the CDR3 is 12 residues. Germline assignment: CDR1 MNHEY and CDR2 SMNVEV (reference sequence). V gave up 4 bases and J gave up 8 bases; unmatched junction bases: 3. CDR3 bases: TGTGCCAGCAGTTCCGGACAGGGAGGCTACACCTTC. Its protein is CASSSGQGGYTF.

This chain uses TRBV5-6 with TRBJ1-3; no definite D call. Germline V gives CDR1 SGHDT, CDR2 YYEEEE. The V end was cut by 0 bases, the J end by 8 bases, with 12 bases between. This CDR3 comprises 14 residues. The CDR3 reads CASSLVGGADTIYF. CDR3 DNA: TGTGCCAGCAGCTTGGTGGGAGGAGCGGACACCATATATTTT. The full variable domain, rest sourced from reference TRBV5-6 and TRBJ1-3, is DAGVTQSPTHLIKTRGQQVTLRCSPKSGHDTVSWYQQALGQGPQFIFQYYEEEERQRGNFPDRFSGHQFPNYSSELNVNALLLGDSALYLCASSLVGGADTIYFGEGSWLTVV.

The chain combines TRBV28 with TRBJ2-4; 7 nucleotides match TRBD2. This CDR3 is 16 amino acids long. V gave up 4 bases and J gave up 4 bases; unmatched junction bases: 10. In germline, CDR1 is MDHEN, CDR2 SYDVKM. As DNA, the CDR3 is TGTGCCAGCAGTTCAATGGGAGGGCCCCTGAAAAACATTCAGTACTTC. Translated: CASSSMGGPLKNIQYF.

J is TRBJ1-2 and V is TRBV3-1 (or the pseudogene TRBV3-2); TRBD1 matches 8 bases. This CDR3 has 13 amino acids. CDR1 is LGHDT and CDR2 is YNNKEL in the germline V gene (reference sequence). Unmatched junction bases numbered 3, after V lost 4 bases and J lost 5 bases. CDR3 region: CASSLRTGYGYTF. In nucleotides, the CDR3 is TGTGCCAGCAGCCTACGGACAGGGTATGGCTACACCTTC.